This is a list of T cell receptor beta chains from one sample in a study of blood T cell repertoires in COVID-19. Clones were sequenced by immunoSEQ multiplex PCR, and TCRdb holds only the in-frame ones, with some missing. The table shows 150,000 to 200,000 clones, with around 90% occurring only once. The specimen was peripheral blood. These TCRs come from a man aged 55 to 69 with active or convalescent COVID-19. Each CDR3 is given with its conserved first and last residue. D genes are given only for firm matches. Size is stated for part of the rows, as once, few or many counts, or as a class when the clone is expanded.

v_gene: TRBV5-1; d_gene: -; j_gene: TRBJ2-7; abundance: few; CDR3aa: CASSYGSFVVAYEQYF; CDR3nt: TGCGCCAGCAGCTACGGGAGTTTTGTCGTAGCCTACGAGCAGTACTTC
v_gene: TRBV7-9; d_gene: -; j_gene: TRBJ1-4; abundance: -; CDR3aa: CASTRGTTTNEKLFF; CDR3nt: TGTGCCAGCACCCGCGGCACAACAACTAATGAAAAACTGTTTTTT
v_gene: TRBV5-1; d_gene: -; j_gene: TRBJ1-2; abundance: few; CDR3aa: CASSLDAGSGYGYTF; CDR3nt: TGCGCCAGCAGCTTGGATGCGGGATCGGGCTATGGCTACACCTTC
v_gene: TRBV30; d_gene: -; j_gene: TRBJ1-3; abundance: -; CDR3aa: CAWSVRTGASGNTIYF; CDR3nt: TGTGCCTGGAGTGTACGTACAGGAGCCTCTGGAAACACCATATATTTT
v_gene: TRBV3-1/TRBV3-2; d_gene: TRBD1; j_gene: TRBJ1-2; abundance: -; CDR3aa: CASSHFTDRGSYGYTF; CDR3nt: TGTGCCAGCAGCCATTTTACAGACAGGGGAAGCTATGGCTACACCTTC
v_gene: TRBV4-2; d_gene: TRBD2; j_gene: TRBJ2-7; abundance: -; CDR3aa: CASSRTSGIYEQYF; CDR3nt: TGTGCCAGCAGTCGGACTAGCGGTATTTACGAGCAGTACTTC
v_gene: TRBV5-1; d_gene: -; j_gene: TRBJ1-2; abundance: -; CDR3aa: CASSTDGANYGYTF; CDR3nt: TGCGCCAGCAGCACGGACGGGGCTAACTATGGCTACACCTTC
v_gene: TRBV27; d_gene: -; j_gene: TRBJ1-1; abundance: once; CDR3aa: CASRGRIPEAFF; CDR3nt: TGTGCCAGCAGGGGGCGCATTCCTGAAGCTTTCTTT
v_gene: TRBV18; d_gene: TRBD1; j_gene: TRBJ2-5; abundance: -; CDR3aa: CASHPVTGVETQYF; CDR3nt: TGTGCCAGTCACCCGGTCACAGGGGTAGAGACCCAGTACTTC
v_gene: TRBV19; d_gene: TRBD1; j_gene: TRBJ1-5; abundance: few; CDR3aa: CASSSRWTGANQPQHF; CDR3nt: TGTGCCAGTAGTTCCCGTTGGACAGGGGCTAATCAGCCCCAGCATTTT
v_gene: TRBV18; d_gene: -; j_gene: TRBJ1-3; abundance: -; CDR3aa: CASSPAEILSGNTIYF; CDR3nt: TGTGCCAGCTCACCCGCTGAAATACTCTCTGGAAACACCATATATTTT
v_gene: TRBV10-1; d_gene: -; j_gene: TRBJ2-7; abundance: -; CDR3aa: CASSRLSSYEQYF; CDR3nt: TGCGCCAGCAGCAGGCTTAGCTCCTACGAGCAGTACTTC
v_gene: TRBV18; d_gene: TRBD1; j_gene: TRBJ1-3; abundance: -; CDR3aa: CASSPLTGMAGNTIYF; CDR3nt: TGTGCCAGCTCACCCCTGACAGGGATGGCTGGAAACACCATATATTTT
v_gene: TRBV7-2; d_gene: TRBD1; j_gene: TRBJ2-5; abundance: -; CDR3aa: CASSLDRGWQETQYF; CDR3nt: TGTGCCAGCAGCTTAGACAGGGGGTGGCAAGAGACCCAGTACTTC
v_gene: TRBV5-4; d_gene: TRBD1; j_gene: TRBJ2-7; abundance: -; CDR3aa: CASSPGQGEPYEQYF; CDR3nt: TGTGCCAGCAGCCCGGGACAGGGGGAACCCTACGAGCAGTACTTC
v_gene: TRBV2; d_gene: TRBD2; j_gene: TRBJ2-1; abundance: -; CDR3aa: CASTRTSGGSSYNEQFF; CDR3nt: TGTGCCAGCACCCGGACTAGCGGGGGGAGCTCCTACAATGAGCAGTTCTTC
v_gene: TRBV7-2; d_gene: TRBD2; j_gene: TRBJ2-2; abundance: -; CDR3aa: CASSLESLAGSTGELFF; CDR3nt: TGTGCCAGCAGCTTAGAATCACTAGCGGGGAGCACCGGGGAGCTGTTTTTT
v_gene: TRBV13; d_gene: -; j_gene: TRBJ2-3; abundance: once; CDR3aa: CASSTTSTLVPDTQYF; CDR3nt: TGTGCCAGCAGCACCACTAGTACCCTGGTGCCAGATACGCAGTATTTT
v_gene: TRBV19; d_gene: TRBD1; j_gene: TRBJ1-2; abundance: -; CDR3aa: CASSPRQGGYYGYTF; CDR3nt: TGTGCCAGTAGTCCTCGACAGGGGGGGTACTATGGCTACACCTTC
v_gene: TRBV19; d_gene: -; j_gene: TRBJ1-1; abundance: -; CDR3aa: CASSIEGTNTEAFF; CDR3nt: TGTGCCAGTAGTATTGAAGGGACAAACACTGAAGCTTTCTTT
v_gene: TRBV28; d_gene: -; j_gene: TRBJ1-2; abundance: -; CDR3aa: CASSLGTVGGYGYTF; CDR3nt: TGTGCCAGCAGTTTAGGGACGGTGGGGGGTTATGGCTACACCTTC
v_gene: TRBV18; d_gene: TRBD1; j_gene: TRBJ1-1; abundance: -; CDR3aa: CASSPSQGARGSEAFF; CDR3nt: TGTGCCAGCTCACCATCCCAGGGGGCGCGAGGGAGTGAAGCTTTCTTT
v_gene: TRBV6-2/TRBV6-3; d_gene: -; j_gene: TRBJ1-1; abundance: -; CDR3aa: CASSALRDILTEAFF; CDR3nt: TGTGCCAGCAGTGCACTCCGGGACATTCTCACTGAAGCTTTCTTT
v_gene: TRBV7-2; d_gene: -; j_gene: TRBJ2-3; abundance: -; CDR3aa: CASSLGGGVGTDTQYF; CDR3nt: TGTGCCAGCAGCTTAGGGGGCGGGGTGGGCACAGATACGCAGTATTTT
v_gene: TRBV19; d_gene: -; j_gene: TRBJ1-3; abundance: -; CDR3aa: CASSIQIYSGNTIYF; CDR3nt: TGTGCCAGTAGTATCCAGATATACTCTGGAAACACCATATATTTT
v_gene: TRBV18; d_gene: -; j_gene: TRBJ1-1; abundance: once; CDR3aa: CASSLHQGGEAFF; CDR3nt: TGTGCCAGCTCACTTCATCAGGGAGGTGAAGCTTTCTTT
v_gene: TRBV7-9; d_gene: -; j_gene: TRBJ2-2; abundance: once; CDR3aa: CASSLELNTGELFF; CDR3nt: TGTGCCAGCAGCTTAGAACTGAACACCGGGGAGCTGTTTTTT
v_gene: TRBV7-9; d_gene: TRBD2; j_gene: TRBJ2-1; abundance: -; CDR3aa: CASSPRLAGGLHNEQFF; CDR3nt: TGTGCCAGCAGCCCTAGACTAGCGGGGGGTTTGCACAATGAGCAGTTCTTC
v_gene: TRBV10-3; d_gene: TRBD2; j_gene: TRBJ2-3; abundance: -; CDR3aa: CAIRKSSGREDSTDTQYF; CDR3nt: TGTGCCATCAGGAAGTCTAGCGGGAGGGAGGATAGCACAGATACGCAGTATTTT
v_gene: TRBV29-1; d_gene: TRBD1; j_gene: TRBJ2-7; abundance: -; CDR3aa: CSAGQGVEQYF; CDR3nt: TGCAGCGCGGGACAGGGGGTCGAGCAGTACTTC
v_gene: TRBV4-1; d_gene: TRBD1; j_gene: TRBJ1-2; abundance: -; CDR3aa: CASSPHAGGYGYTF; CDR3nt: TGCGCCAGCAGCCCCCACGCAGGGGGGTATGGCTACACCTTC
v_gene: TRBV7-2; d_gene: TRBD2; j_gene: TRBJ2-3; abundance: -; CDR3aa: CASSLRLAATDTQYF; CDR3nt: TGTGCCAGCAGCTTGCGACTAGCGGCCACAGATACGCAGTATTTT
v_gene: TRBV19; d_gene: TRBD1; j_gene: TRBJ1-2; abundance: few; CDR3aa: CASSRTGRRNYGYTF; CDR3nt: TGTGCCAGTAGTAGGACAGGGAGGAGGAACTATGGCTACACCTTC
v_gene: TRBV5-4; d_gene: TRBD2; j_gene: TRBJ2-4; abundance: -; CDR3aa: CASSLPGGNIQYF; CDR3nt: TGTGCCAGCAGCTTGCCGGGGGGGAACATTCAGTACTTC
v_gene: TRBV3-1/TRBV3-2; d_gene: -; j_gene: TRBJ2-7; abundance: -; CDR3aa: CASSLGGEDEQYF; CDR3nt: TGTGCCAGCAGCCTAGGTGGGGAGGACGAGCAGTACTTC
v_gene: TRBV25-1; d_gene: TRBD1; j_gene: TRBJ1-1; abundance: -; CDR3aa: CASSETGPTEAFF; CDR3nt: TGTGCCAGCAGTGAGACAGGGCCCACTGAAGCTTTCTTT
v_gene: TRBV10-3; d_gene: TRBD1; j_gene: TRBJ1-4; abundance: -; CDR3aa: CAISGGTGDEKLFF; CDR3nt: TGTGCCATCAGTGGGGGGACAGGGGATGAAAAACTGTTTTTT
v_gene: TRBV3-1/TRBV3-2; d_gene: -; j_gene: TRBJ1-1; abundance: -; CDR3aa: CASSLRDTSNTEAFF; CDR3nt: TGTGCCAGCAGCCTCCGGGACACCTCGAACACTGAAGCTTTCTTT
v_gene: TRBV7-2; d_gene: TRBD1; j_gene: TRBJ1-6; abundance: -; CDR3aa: CASSLAGQGNSPLHF; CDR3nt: TGTGCCAGCAGCTTAGCGGGACAGGGGAATTCACCCCTCCACTTT
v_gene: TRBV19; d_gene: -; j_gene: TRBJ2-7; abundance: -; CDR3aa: CASNDRPFGEQYF; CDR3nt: TGTGCCAGTAACGACAGGCCATTCGGGGAGCAGTACTTC
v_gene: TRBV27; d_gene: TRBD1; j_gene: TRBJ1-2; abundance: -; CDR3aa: CASSLAGGLYGYTF; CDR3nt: TGTGCCAGCAGTTTAGCAGGGGGCCTCTATGGCTACACCTTC
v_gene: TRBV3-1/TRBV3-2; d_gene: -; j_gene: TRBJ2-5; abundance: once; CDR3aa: CASSHDWSNPRGTQYF; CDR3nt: TGTGCCAGCAGCCATGATTGGTCTAACCCACGTGGGACCCAGTACTTC